The T cell receptor (beta chain) under discussion was sequenced for a study of T-cell memory formation after mild COVID-19. Study-level results: Contracting CD8+ clones were enriched in EMRA, CD4+ mainly in CM and EM. That cross-reactive memory joined was suggested by some responding clones appearing in pre-infection memory.

Worth noting for this clonotype: No antigen is known for it.

cDNA libraries for TCR alpha and TCR beta, carrying sample barcodes and UMIs, came from 5'RACE with constant-segment primers. From the 5' RACE reads, TCRdb called clonotypes with MiXCR, one entry per CDR3 protein. The data hold around 6,000 distinct CDR3 sequences, with around 18% observed a single time. The sequence was collected from an adult woman who had mild COVID-19 (a few samples of this study predate the infection). Cell type and time point are not known. Specimen: PBMCs or a T cell subset sorted from them (not recorded which).

This CDR3 reads CASSSSGAHYEQYF. For the CDR3, the DNA is TGTGCCAGCAGCTCCAGCGGGGCTCACTACGAGCAGTACTTC. V usage is TRBV7-9 and J usage is TRBJ2-7; 7 bases are a match to TRBD2. The CDR3 has 14 amino acids. The V gene's germline CDR1 is SEHNR and CDR2 FQNEAQ (reference sequence). With 4 bases clipped from V and 3 bases from J, the junction kept 6 bases outside the gene matches.